These 11 T cell receptor beta chains were sequenced from one sample in a study of a mutant IDH1 vaccine in newly diagnosed glioma. Their target antigens are unknown. Here immunoSEQ multiplex PCR was the method, and the copy in TCRdb shows in-frame clones only, minus some. The sample lists under 85,000 clones, roughly 85% occurring once. The time point was: week 23, last vaccination. A single vaccine dose contained 300 ug of mutant IDH1 20-mer peptide, and topical imiquimod was used with it. This sample comprised PBMCs, obtained from a glioma patient whose treatment included an IDH1 peptide vaccine. All receptors derive from a woman aged 50 to 60 with glioma.

The V call is TRBV9, the J call TRBJ1-1; no clear D. Germline lookup yields CDR1 SGDLS and CDR2 YYNGEE. V was shortened by 0 bases and J by 2 bases, with 5 bases between the two germline ends. The CDR3 extends over 13 amino acids. CDR3 loop: CASSVGKNTEAFF. The CDR3 coding sequence is TGTGCCAGCAGCGTAGGGAAAAACACTGAAGCTTTCTTT.

The table lists this clone with a few counts. The V call is TRBV29-1, the J call TRBJ2-5; 9 nucleotides match TRBD2. The CDR3 has 14 residues. Looked up from germline, CDR1 is SQVTM and CDR2 is ANQGSEA. Trimming at V came to 4 bases and at J to 5 bases, leaving 8 bases not matched to a gene. DNA for the CDR3: TGCAGCGTTGGAATAGCGGGAGTAGCCGAGACCCAGTACTTC. Translated: CSVGIAGVAETQYF.

The V gene is TRBV16, the J gene TRBJ1-5; possible D gene TRBD1, 5 bases. Trimming took 4 bases from V and 0 from J, leaving 13 bases between them. Germline V gene lookup returns CDR1 KGHSY and CDR2 FQNENV. The CDR3 consists of 16 residues. Here the CDR3 reads CASSPAGGYSNQPQHF. The CDR3 DNA reads as TGTGCCAGCAGCCCCGCGGGGGGGTATAGCAATCAGCCCCAGCATTTT.

The V gene is TRBV27, the J gene TRBJ1-2; D unresolved. Germline lookup yields CDR1 MNHEY and CDR2 SMNVEV (reference sequence). The CDR3 covers 13 residues. V shed 3 bases and J shed 5 bases, with 10 bases lying between them. This chain's CDR3 is CASSFGRDYGYTF. The CDR3 region has the DNA TGTGCCAGCAGTTTCGGAAGGGATTATGGCTACACCTTC.

This clone was seen a few times. The rearrangement joins TRBV19 to TRBJ2-2; 7 bases map to TRBD1. Germline values: CDR1 LNHDA, CDR2 SQIVND (reference sequence). CDR3 length: 17 residues. Germline trimming cut 4 bases from V and 1 base from J; bases unmatched to any gene: 9. CDR3 protein: CASSNDREPQNTGELFF. CDR3 bases: TGTGCCAGTAGTAACGACAGGGAACCCCAGAACACCGGGGAGCTGTTTTTT.

The rearrangement links TRBV6-4 to TRBJ2-1; no definite D call. Germline CDR1 reads MRHNA; CDR2 reads SNTAGT. V was clipped by 2 bases and J by 2 bases, with 7 bases between them. The CDR3 consists of 14 residues. CDR3 sequence: CASSDTGTYNEQFF. CDR3 DNA: TGTGCCAGCAGTGACACCGGCACCTACAATGAGCAGTTCTTC.

The V gene is TRBV6-5, the J gene TRBJ2-2; TRBD1 matches 8 bases. Trimming took 6 bases from V and 1 from J; bases not matched to a gene: 4. CDR3 size: 15 residues. Germline CDR1 MNHEY, CDR2 SVGAGI. The CDR3: CASRYRGVNTGELFF. The CDR3 DNA follows: TGTGCCAGCAGGTACAGGGGGGTGAACACCGGGGAGCTGTTTTTT.

This clone was counted a few times. The DNA of the CDR3 is TGTGCCAGTGGTCCGGGAGGCACTGAAGCTTTCTTT. It is translated as CASGPGGTEAFF. The chain employs TRBV19 and TRBJ1-1; D call uncertain. This CDR3 comprises 12 residues. The V gene lost 8 bases and the J gene lost 4 bases, with 11 bases spanning the gap. CDR1 and CDR2 (germline): LNHDA, SQIVND (reference sequence).

This clone was observed a handful of times. The chain has TRBV11-2 and TRBJ1-1; unclear D gene. CDR1 is SGHAT, CDR2 FQNNGV, per germline. Between the trimmed V and J ends, which lost 5 bases and 3 bases, there was a span of 4 bases. The CDR3 is 11 residues long. In nucleotides, the CDR3 is TGTGCCAGCAGCCCCTACACTGAAGCTTTCTTT. Translated: CASSPYTEAFF.

The V call is TRBV19, the J call TRBJ2-5, with D perhaps TRBD1 (5 bases). The CDR3 extends over 12 amino acids. In germline, CDR1 is LNHDA, CDR2 SQIVND (reference sequence). V was clipped by 11 bases and J by 2 bases, with 12 bases between them. The CDR3 reads CAAGRRQETQYF. CDR3 coding DNA: TGTGCCGCAGGGCGAAGGCAAGAGACCCAGTACTTC.

This chain joins TRBV2 and TRBJ2-2; D call uncertain. The length of the CDR3 is 15 residues. Trimming shortened V by 4 bases and J by 5 bases, and 14 bases separated the two germline ends. Per germline, CDR1 SNHLY and CDR2 FYNNEI. CDR3 amino acids: CASSGTVFLTGELFF. The CDR3 DNA is TGTGCCAGCAGTGGAACCGTTTTCTTGACCGGGGAGCTGTTTTTT.